A selection of T cell receptor beta chains follows, all from one sample in a study of cytomegalovirus exposure and HLA in healthy donors. TCRdb keeps only in-frame clones here, not all; method: immunoSEQ multiplex PCR. The sample includes about 190,000 clones, around 84% of them seen just once. The sequencing sample was made of PBMCs. The origin of the receptors is a man aged 18-30 years in good health and CMV-seropositive. Each CDR3 is given with its conserved first and last residue. The order of the fields is J gene, CDR3 length, V gene, clone size, D gene, CDR3 protein, CDR3 DNA. D genes are given only for firm matches. Clone size is given for some rows only: seen once, a few or many times, or a class if the clone is expanded.

TRBJ2-3 | 11 | TRBV20-1 | - | - | CSATPTDTQYF | TGCAGTGCTACCCCTACAGATACGCAGTATTTT
TRBJ2-6 | 14 | TRBV28 | - | - | CASFESSGANVLTF | TGTGCCAGCTTTGAGAGCTCTGGGGCCAACGTCCTGACTTTC
TRBJ2-3 | 14 | TRBV27 | - | TRBD1 | CASRGTGRPDTQYF | TGTGCCAGCCGAGGGACAGGGCGGCCAGATACGCAGTATTTT
TRBJ2-3 | 15 | TRBV7-2 | - | TRBD2 | CASSLAGGSTDTQYF | TGTGCCAGCAGCTTAGCGGGAGGGAGCACAGATACGCAGTATTTT
TRBJ2-1 | 16 | TRBV30 | - | TRBD2 | CAWSEGFGTSYNEQFF | TGTGCCTGGAGTGAAGGGTTTGGGACTAGTTACAATGAGCAGTTCTTC
TRBJ2-6 | 18 | TRBV18 | - | TRBD1 | CASSPWTGTLSGANVLTF | TGTGCCAGCTCACCTTGGACAGGTACACTCTCTGGGGCCAACGTCCTGACTTTC
TRBJ2-5 | 13 | TRBV7-9 | - | - | CASSLVQQETQYF | TGTGCCAGCAGCTTAGTACAGCAAGAGACCCAGTACTTC
TRBJ2-2 | 16 | TRBV9 | - | TRBD2 | CASSRRAGVNTGELFF | TGTGCCAGCAGCCGGAGGGCGGGAGTCAACACCGGGGAGCTGTTTTTT
TRBJ2-5 | 15 | TRBV7-9 | - | TRBD1 | CASSLVWTGLETQYF | TGTGCCAGCAGCTTAGTATGGACAGGATTAGAGACCCAGTACTTC
TRBJ2-1 | 16 | TRBV21-1 | - | - | CASSKRNGSSYNEQFF | TGTGCCAGCAGCAAAAGGAACGGGAGCTCCTACAATGAGCAGTTCTTC
TRBJ2-3 | 11 | TRBV5-1 | - | - | CASSPGVTQYF | TGCGCCAGCAGCCCGGGGGTTACGCAGTATTTT
TRBJ1-2 | 14 | TRBV5-1 | - | - | CASSLALGQKGYTF | TGCGCCAGCAGCTTGGCCCTAGGACAAAAGGGCTACACCTTC
TRBJ2-7 | 15 | TRBV28 | - | TRBD1 | CASNNIRDRSYEQYF | TGTGCCAGCAACAATATCCGGGACAGGTCCTACGAGCAGTACTTC
TRBJ2-3 | 14 | TRBV2 | once | TRBD2 | CASGASGSADTQYF | TGTGCCAGCGGTGCTAGCGGGAGTGCAGATACGCAGTATTTT
TRBJ2-2 | 20 | TRBV9 | - | - | CASSARSGGLTGTNTGELFF | TGTGCCAGCAGCGCTCGTAGTGGGGGACTGACAGGGACCAACACCGGGGAGCTGTTTTTT
TRBJ2-3 | 14 | TRBV7-3 | - | TRBD2 | CASSLSGRADTQYF | TGTGCCAGCAGCCTTAGCGGGAGGGCAGATACGCAGTATTTT
TRBJ2-1 | 15 | TRBV7-6 | - | TRBD1 | CASSFNRGQYNEQFF | TGTGCCAGCAGCTTCAACAGGGGCCAGTACAATGAGCAGTTCTTC
TRBJ2-2 | 16 | TRBV6-1 | - | TRBD2 | CASSEGTSGNTGELFF | TGTGCCAGCAGTGAAGGAACTAGCGGGAACACCGGGGAGCTGTTTTTT
TRBJ1-1 | 18 | TRBV4-2 | - | TRBD1 | CASSQMTGWLSMNTEAFF | TGTGCCAGCAGCCAGATGACAGGGTGGCTATCAATGAACACTGAAGCTTTCTTT
TRBJ1-5 | 17 | TRBV4-1 | once | - | CASSQVAPPGGLQPQHF | TGCGCCAGCAGCCAAGTTGCCCCCCCGGGGGGGCTCCAGCCCCAGCATTTT
TRBJ2-7 | 15 | TRBV19 | - | - | CASSILFEGTHEQYF | TGTGCCAGTAGTATACTATTTGAGGGAACCCACGAGCAGTACTTC
TRBJ2-7 | 14 | TRBV6-1 | - | TRBD2 | CASSPREGAYEQYF | TGTGCCAGCAGTCCCCGGGAGGGGGCCTACGAGCAGTACTTC
TRBJ2-7 | 16 | TRBV7-2 | - | TRBD2 | CASSLAKRGGTYEQYF | TGTGCCAGCAGCTTAGCGAAACGGGGGGGAACCTACGAGCAGTACTTC
TRBJ1-2 | 14 | TRBV29-1 | - | - | CSSIPPGVDYGYTF | TGCAGCTCCATCCCCCCAGGGGTAGATTATGGCTACACCTTC
TRBJ1-2 | 15 | TRBV18 | - | - | CASSPGQAGNYGYTF | TGTGCCAGCTCACCAGGGCAGGCGGGGAACTATGGCTACACCTTC
TRBJ2-7 | 15 | TRBV19 | once | - | CASSGQNSYSYEQYF | TGTGCCAGTAGTGGACAGAACTCCTACTCCTACGAGCAGTACTTC